What follows is one T cell receptor beta chain and its context. CDR3 length: 14 residues. V dropped 11 bases and J dropped 2 bases, with 15 bases sitting between them. The germline CDR1 and CDR2 sequences are SNHLY and FYNNEI. Study processing details: Scientists estimated how many nucleated cells there were by amplifying reference gene primers. TCRdb's copy holds only in-frame clones and misses some; the assay was immunoSEQ multiplex PCR. V and J calls and clone size come straight from that table; D and trimming were deduced from the DNA. The repertoire holds more than 250,000 clones, with 89% as singletons. The record originates from a study of blood T cell repertoires in COVID-19. Study background: Samples representing acute and convalescent COVID-19 were sourced from the United States, Italy and Spain.

The rearrangement links TRBV2 to TRBJ1-4; TRBD1 might be the D (5 bases). This receptor was identified in a man younger than 30 who had recovered from COVID-19. The sequenced material came from peripheral blood. CDR3 nucleotide sequence: TGTGCCGGGGACTCTGGGAGTACTAATGAAAAACTGTTTTTT. Translated: CAGDSGSTNEKLFF. Variable domain in full (rest from reference TRBV2 and TRBJ1-4): EPEVTQTPSHQVTQMGQEVILRCVPISNHLYFYWYRQILGQKVEFLVSFYNNEISEKSEIFDDQFSVERPDGSNFTLKIRSTKLEDSAMYFCAGDSGSTNEKLFFGSGTQLSVL.